This TCR beta chain was identified in a study of metastatic and nonmetastatic thyroid tumors. As for the study in general: Samples came from malignant and benign thyroid patients, and repertoires were compared across blood and tumor or nodule tissue.

Patients underwent thyroid surgery, and none had received any treatment before it. MiXCR was used by TCRdb to re-call the PCR reads. The data show roughly 46,000 clones, 24% seen once. V lost 2 bases, J lost 10 bases, and 10 bases stayed unmatched. This CDR3 has 14 amino acids. CDR1 and CDR2 from the germline V gene are LNHDA and SQIVND (reference sequence). In its sample, this clone was seen many times. This chain links TRBV19 with TRBJ1-1; 7 nucleotides agree with TRBD1. This clonotype originated in a male donor with papillary thyroid cancer or a benign thyroid nodule (not recorded which). Some clones in this sample may be carry-over from other donors' samples. The sequenced material came from blood. The chain's CDR3 is CASSINPAGGGAFF. In nucleotides, the CDR3 is TGTGCCAGTAGTATAAATCCAGCAGGGGGGGGAGCTTTCTTT.